The sequence of this TCR beta chain was determined in a study of T-cell memory formation after mild COVID-19. Study information: In these data, TCR clusters were largely donor specific. The study, taken as a whole, reports: Clones which contracted sat mainly in CM and EM if CD4+, and in EMRA if CD8+. Within pre-infection memory, some responding clones were found, suggesting cross-reactive memory joined.

Germline assignment: CDR1 SGHKS and CDR2 YYEKEE (reference sequence). The CDR3 covers 17 residues. V lost 4 bases and J lost 2; bases outside the gene matches: 11. TCRdb re-called the 5' RACE reads with MiXCR, one entry per CDR3 protein. The sample carries hundreds of thousands of distinct CDR3 sequences, approximately 19% recorded once. The table lists this clonotype with a few counts. Antigen: not known. This sequence joins TRBV5-5 and TRBJ2-5; 10 positions agree with TRBD2. The sequence came from a man aged 18 to 29 who had mild COVID-19 (a few samples of this study predate the infection). Cell type and time point are not known. The specimen sequenced was PBMCs or a T cell subset sorted from them (not recorded which). CDR3 sequence (DNA): TGTGCCAGCAGCCCCACCCCTTCTAGCGGGGGACAAGAGACCCAGTACTTC. It codes for CASSPTPSSGGQETQYF.